These T cell receptor beta chains were read from a single sample in a study of blood T cell repertoires in COVID-19. The table came from immunoSEQ multiplex PCR; TCRdb's copy has only in-frame clones and leaves some out. The sample holds roughly 250,000 clones, 81% seen once. The sample taken for sequencing was peripheral blood. All receptors come from an older woman with active or convalescent COVID-19. CDR3s include the opening cysteine and the closing phenylalanine or tryptophan. Fields, in order: CDR3 protein, CDR3 DNA, V gene, J gene, clone size, D gene. The D gene is left open where the match is weak. Some rows mark clone size as missing; the rest say once, few, many or name a class of expanded clone.

CDR3: CASSYERGGAGPDTQYF; DNA: TGTGCCAGCAGTTACGAGCGCGGGGGGGCCGGCCCAGATACGCAGTATTTT; V: TRBV6-2/TRBV6-3; J: TRBJ2-3; size: .; D: TRBD2
CDR3: CASSVAGQRAGELFF; DNA: TGTGCCAGCAGCGTGGCAGGCCAGAGGGCCGGGGAGCTGTTTTTT; V: TRBV28; J: TRBJ2-2; size: .; D: .
CDR3: CAWNLFLAGGPSTDTQYF; DNA: TGTGCCTGGAATCTCTTCCTAGCGGGCGGCCCTAGCACAGATACGCAGTATTTT; V: TRBV30; J: TRBJ2-3; size: .; D: TRBD2
CDR3: CASSLFPGVTNEQFF; DNA: TGTGCCAGCAGCTTATTCCCGGGGGTCACCAATGAGCAGTTCTTC; V: TRBV7-3; J: TRBJ2-1; size: .; D: .
CDR3: CASSYSDRNKAFF; DNA: TGTGCCAGCAGTTACTCGGACAGAAATAAAGCTTTCTTT; V: TRBV6-5; J: TRBJ1-1; size: few; D: .
CDR3: CASSPSGGAYNEQFF; DNA: TGTGCCAGCTCCCCTAGCGGGGGGGCCTACAATGAGCAGTTCTTC; V: TRBV18; J: TRBJ2-1; size: once; D: TRBD2
CDR3: CASSVGGSGTDTQYF; DNA: TGTGCCAGCAGCGTAGGGGGTAGCGGCACAGATACGCAGTATTTT; V: TRBV9; J: TRBJ2-3; size: .; D: .
CDR3: CASSIAQGSNSPLHF; DNA: TGTGCCAGTAGTATAGCTCAGGGCTCCAATTCACCCCTCCACTTT; V: TRBV19; J: TRBJ1-6; size: .; D: .
CDR3: CSVSLAGGPGEQFF; DNA: TGCAGCGTTTCACTAGCGGGGGGGCCTGGTGAGCAGTTCTTC; V: TRBV29-1; J: TRBJ2-1; size: once; D: TRBD2
CDR3: CASSAVGGQETQYF; DNA: TGTGCCAGCAGCGCCGTGGGGGGCCAAGAGACCCAGTACTTC; V: TRBV7-3; J: TRBJ2-5; size: .; D: .
CDR3: CASSPPSVYEQYF; DNA: TGTGCCAGCTCACCACCCTCTGTTTACGAGCAGTACTTC; V: TRBV18; J: TRBJ2-7; size: .; D: .
CDR3: CASSMASRGEQYF; DNA: TGTGCCAGTAGTATGGCTTCCCGCGGCGAGCAGTACTTC; V: TRBV19; J: TRBJ2-7; size: .; D: .
CDR3: CASSLRTGMNTEAFF; DNA: TGTGCCAGCAGTTTAAGGACAGGGATGAACACTGAAGCTTTCTTT; V: TRBV28; J: TRBJ1-1; size: .; D: TRBD1
CDR3: CASSEGGLFF; DNA: TGTGCCAGCAGTGAAGGCGGGCTGTTTTTT; V: TRBV6-1; J: TRBJ2-2; size: .; D: .
CDR3: CASSRTFLQRGGATDTQYF; DNA: TGTGCCAGCAGTCGTACCTTCCTCCAGAGGGGGGGAGCCACAGATACGCAGTATTTT; V: TRBV3-1/TRBV3-2; J: TRBJ2-3; size: .; D: .
CDR3: CASSVGVAGDLLSYNEQFF; DNA: TGTGCCAGCAGTGTTGGGGTAGCGGGGGACCTACTCTCCTACAATGAGCAGTTCTTC; V: TRBV6-1; J: TRBJ2-1; size: .; D: TRBD2
CDR3: CASSPQNSGTGGPLPQHF; DNA: TGTGCCAGCTCACCACAAAACAGCGGGACAGGGGGGCCCCTGCCCCAGCATTTT; V: TRBV18; J: TRBJ1-5; size: .; D: TRBD1
CDR3: CASSLLQGGNYGYTF; DNA: TGCGCCAGCAGCTTGTTACAGGGGGGCAACTATGGCTACACCTTC; V: TRBV5-1; J: TRBJ1-2; size: .; D: TRBD1
CDR3: CAISEQGTGNTIYF; DNA: TGTGCCATCAGTGAGCAGGGGACTGGAAACACCATATATTTT; V: TRBV10-3; J: TRBJ1-3; size: .; D: .
CDR3: CASSQGTGSRYGYTF; DNA: TGTGCCAGCAGCCAAGGGACGGGGAGTCGGTATGGCTACACCTTC; V: TRBV3-1/TRBV3-2; J: TRBJ1-2; size: .; D: .
CDR3: CASSGPLAQRGRTDTQYF; DNA: TGTGCCAGCAGTGGCCCCCTCGCTCAGCGGGGGCGCACAGATACGCAGTATTTT; V: TRBV6-1; J: TRBJ2-3; size: once; D: TRBD2
CDR3: CAIRGDRGFQPQHF; DNA: TGTGCCATCAGGGGGGACAGGGGGTTTCAGCCCCAGCATTTT; V: TRBV10-3; J: TRBJ1-5; size: .; D: TRBD1
CDR3: CASNLDRYNYGYTF; DNA: TGTGCCAGCAATCTAGACAGGTATAACTATGGCTACACCTTC; V: TRBV28; J: TRBJ1-2; size: .; D: .
CDR3: CASSRDSLYNEQFF; DNA: TGTGCCAGCAGCCGGGACAGCCTCTACAATGAGCAGTTCTTC; V: TRBV7-2; J: TRBJ2-1; size: .; D: TRBD1
CDR3: CASSPSRGGVGTEAFF; DNA: TGCGCCAGCAGCCCTTCTAGGGGTGGTGTCGGCACTGAAGCTTTCTTT; V: TRBV4-1; J: TRBJ1-1; size: once; D: .
CDR3: CASGRTGGGYGYTF; DNA: TGCGCCAGCGGCCGCACAGGGGGTGGCTATGGCTACACCTTC; V: TRBV5-1; J: TRBJ1-2; size: once; D: TRBD1
CDR3: CASSFYRGRNTEAFF; DNA: TGTGCCAGCAGCTTTTACAGGGGGAGGAACACTGAAGCTTTCTTT; V: TRBV7-8; J: TRBJ1-1; size: once; D: TRBD1
CDR3: CASSPIGRGEKLFF; DNA: TGTGCCAGCAGCCCTATAGGACGGGGGGAAAAACTGTTTTTT; V: TRBV5-8; J: TRBJ1-4; size: .; D: .
CDR3: CASSQEKWLAARKLDNEQFF; DNA: TGTGCCAGCAGCCAAGAAAAGTGGCTAGCGGCGAGAAAACTTGACAATGAGCAGTTCTTC; V: TRBV14; J: TRBJ2-1; size: .; D: TRBD2
CDR3: CASSVNSNTGELFF; DNA: TGTGCCAGCAGTGTTAACTCGAACACCGGGGAGCTGTTTTTT; V: TRBV6-4; J: TRBJ2-2; size: .; D: .
CDR3: CASSRDRERGEQFF; DNA: TGTGCCAGCAGCCGGGACAGGGAGCGGGGTGAGCAGTTCTTC; V: TRBV3-1/TRBV3-2; J: TRBJ2-1; size: .; D: TRBD1
CDR3: CATSPGDSNQPQHF; DNA: TGTGCCACCTCTCCGGGGGATAGCAATCAGCCCCAGCATTTT; V: TRBV24-1; J: TRBJ1-5; size: .; D: .
CDR3: CASSQGAGGSYNEQFF; DNA: TGCGCCAGCAGCCAAGGGGCGGGGGGCTCCTACAATGAGCAGTTCTTC; V: TRBV4-1; J: TRBJ2-1; size: .; D: TRBD2
CDR3: CASSRTGGYTDTQYF; DNA: TGTGCCAGTAGTCGGACAGGGGGGTATACAGATACGCAGTATTTT; V: TRBV19; J: TRBJ2-3; size: .; D: TRBD1
CDR3: CASSLAGVDEQFF; DNA: TGCGCCAGCAGCTTGGCCGGGGTCGATGAGCAGTTCTTC; V: TRBV5-1; J: TRBJ2-1; size: few; D: .
CDR3: CAWSTDTRDEKLFF; DNA: TGTGCCTGGAGTACAGACACCAGAGATGAAAAACTGTTTTTT; V: TRBV30; J: TRBJ1-4; size: .; D: .
CDR3: CASSYPGASGEETQYF; DNA: TGTGCCAGCAGTTACCCAGGGGCTAGCGGGGAAGAGACCCAGTACTTC; V: TRBV6-5; J: TRBJ2-5; size: .; D: TRBD2
CDR3: CATSRDRFNEKLFF; DNA: TGTGCCACCAGCAGGGACAGGTTTAATGAAAAACTGTTTTTT; V: TRBV15; J: TRBJ1-4; size: .; D: TRBD1
CDR3: CASSQGGGYTNYGYTF; DNA: TGCGCCAGCAGCCAAGGAGGCGGGTATACTAACTATGGCTACACCTTC; V: TRBV4-3; J: TRBJ1-2; size: .; D: .
CDR3: CASSLVTGGADEQYF; DNA: TGTGCCAGCAGCTTAGTGACAGGGGGCGCGGACGAGCAGTACTTC; V: TRBV11-2; J: TRBJ2-7; size: .; D: TRBD1
CDR3: CASSDSGVTDTQYF; DNA: TGTGCCAGCAGCGACTCAGGGGTGACAGATACGCAGTATTTT; V: TRBV4-2; J: TRBJ2-3; size: .; D: .
CDR3: CASTQGSNTEAFF; DNA: TGTGCCAGCACCCAGGGGTCGAACACTGAAGCTTTCTTT; V: TRBV2; J: TRBJ1-1; size: .; D: .
CDR3: CASSKDPGLAGTDTQYF; DNA: TGTGCCAGCAGCAAAGACCCGGGACTAGCGGGCACAGATACGCAGTATTTT; V: TRBV21-1; J: TRBJ2-3; size: few; D: .
CDR3: CASSRSPGAHQPQHF; DNA: TGTGCCAGCAGCCGCTCCCCTGGGGCGCATCAGCCCCAGCATTTT; V: TRBV3-1/TRBV3-2; J: TRBJ1-5; size: .; D: .
CDR3: CASRNALNDRASF; DNA: TGTGCCAGCAGAAACGCTTTGAATGACAGGGCGTCCTTC; V: TRBV2; J: TRBJ1-2; size: .; D: TRBD1
CDR3: CASSPLAGGRETQYF; DNA: TGTGCCAGCTCCCCTCTGGCGGGGGGGCGAGAGACCCAGTACTTC; V: TRBV18; J: TRBJ2-5; size: .; D: TRBD2